Listed below are T cell receptor beta chains from one sample, sequenced in a study of control samples from healthy donors and cancer patients. Profiled with immunoSEQ multiplex PCR; TCRdb holds only in-frame clones, not every one. The sample has 150,000 to 200,000 clones, 91% seen once; the top ten hold approximately 1.6%. The specimen was blood. These receptors were obtained from a woman in her twenties or thirties in good health. Both conserved end residues are part of each CDR3. Each record gives: V gene, J gene, clone size, D gene, CDR3 protein, CDR3 DNA. A D gene is named only where the DNA matches it firmly. Expanded clones get a size class; other rows say once, few or many, or leave the size out.

TRBV10-3	TRBJ1-1	few	-	CAISGGNTEAFF	TGTGCCATTTCGGGGGGGAACACTGAAGCTTTCTTT
TRBV6-6	TRBJ1-4	-	-	CATGQLTNEKLFF	TGTGCCACCGGACAGCTAACTAATGAAAAACTGTTTTTT
TRBV7-2	TRBJ2-5	-	TRBD2	CASSVTSGETQYF	TGTGCCAGCAGCGTGACTAGCGGAGAGACCCAGTACTTC
TRBV28	TRBJ1-5	-	TRBD1	CASSTHRGSNQPQHF	TGTGCCAGCAGTACCCACAGGGGTAGCAATCAGCCCCAGCATTTT
TRBV5-4	TRBJ1-2	few	TRBD1	CASSRQGANYGYTF	TGTGCCAGCAGCCGACAGGGGGCGAACTATGGCTACACCTTC
TRBV28	TRBJ1-3	once	-	CASSLRDSGNTIYF	TGTGCCAGCAGTCTCAGAGACTCTGGAAACACCATATATTTT
TRBV24-1	TRBJ2-5	-	-	CATSDGYQETQYF	TGTGCCACCAGTGATGGGTACCAAGAGACCCAGTACTTC
TRBV7-3	TRBJ2-2	-	TRBD2	CASSRTSGVAGELFF	TGTGCCAGCAGCAGGACTAGCGGGGTCGCCGGGGAGCTGTTTTTT
TRBV5-1	TRBJ1-4	-	-	CASRLTGRNEKLFF	TGCGCCAGCAGGTTGACAGGTCGTAATGAAAAACTGTTTTTT
TRBV5-4	TRBJ2-2	-	TRBD1	CASSLAQGVDGELFF	TGTGCCAGCAGCTTGGCGCAGGGGGTCGACGGGGAGCTGTTTTTT
TRBV10-2	TRBJ2-7	few	-	CASSEYRTYEQYF	TGCGCCAGCAGTGAGTACCGGACCTACGAGCAGTACTTC
TRBV11-2	TRBJ2-1	-	TRBD1	CASSPRDRGEQFF	TGTGCCAGCAGCCCCCGGGACAGGGGCGAGCAGTTCTTC
TRBV6-1	TRBJ2-3	-	TRBD2	CASSDSGWADTQYF	TGTGCCAGCAGTGATAGCGGGTGGGCAGATACGCAGTATTTT
TRBV3-1/TRBV3-2	TRBJ2-2	-	TRBD2	CASSQVGSGGSNTGELFF	TGTGCCAGCAGCCAAGTAGGGAGCGGGGGGTCGAACACCGGGGAGCTGTTTTTT
TRBV19	TRBJ2-6	-	-	CASSRDSGANVLTF	TGTGCCAGTAGTCGGGACTCTGGGGCCAACGTCCTGACTTTC
TRBV13	TRBJ2-3	-	-	CASSPASTDTQYF	TGTGCCAGCAGCCCCGCCAGCACAGATACGCAGTATTTT
TRBV12-3/TRBV12-4	TRBJ1-2	-	TRBD1	CASSFDRVGYTF	TGTGCCAGCAGTTTCGACAGGGTCGGCTACACCTTC
TRBV5-1	TRBJ2-7	-	-	CASSPSTGAGNEQYF	TGCGCCAGCAGCCCTAGTACAGGGGCGGGGAACGAGCAGTACTTC
TRBV6-5	TRBJ1-2	-	TRBD1	CASRDRVWGYTF	TGTGCCAGCCGGGACAGGGTATGGGGCTACACCTTC
TRBV20-1	TRBJ1-1	once	TRBD1	CSASNRGKGNTEAFF	TGCAGTGCTAGTAACAGGGGAAAGGGGAACACTGAAGCTTTCTTT
TRBV7-9	TRBJ1-3	-	-	CASSDYGNTIYF	TGTGCCAGCAGCGACTACGGAAACACCATATATTTT
TRBV7-9	TRBJ1-1	-	-	CASSLAGGQGRTEAFF	TGTGCCAGCAGCTTAGCCGGGGGGCAGGGTCGGACTGAAGCTTTCTTT
TRBV3-1/TRBV3-2	TRBJ2-5	once	-	CASSQVGQTQYF	TGTGCCAGCAGCCAAGTCGGACAGACCCAGTACTTC
TRBV5-4	TRBJ2-2	-	TRBD2	CASSLGLAGGSGELFF	TGTGCCAGCAGCTTGGGGCTAGCGGGAGGTTCAGGGGAGCTGTTTTTT
TRBV4-3	TRBJ2-3	-	-	CASSQRRAVDTQYF	TGCGCCAGCAGCCAAAGAAGGGCGGTAGATACGCAGTATTTT
TRBV29-1	TRBJ1-2	-	-	CSVDRESGYTF	TGCAGCGTTGACCGGGAATCTGGCTACACCTTC
TRBV5-6	TRBJ1-6	-	-	CASSLSGSPLHF	TGTGCCAGCAGCTTAAGTGGCTCACCCCTCCACTTT
TRBV5-4	TRBJ1-5	-	-	CASSFRGSNQPQHF	TGTGCCAGCAGCTTCCGGGGGAGCAATCAGCCCCAGCATTTT
TRBV6-5	TRBJ2-2	-	-	CASSYSGVPGELFF	TGTGCCAGCAGTTACTCGGGGGTACCCGGGGAGCTGTTTTTT
TRBV6-2/TRBV6-3	TRBJ2-1	-	TRBD2	CASSFIAGAYNEQFF	TGTGCCAGCAGTTTCATAGCGGGGGCCTACAATGAGCAGTTCTTC
TRBV18	TRBJ2-7	-	-	CASSPPEGAYEQYF	TGTGCCAGCTCACCACCGGAGGGAGCCTACGAGCAGTACTTC
TRBV7-6	TRBJ2-1	-	TRBD2	CASSLALAGGSSYNEQFF	TGTGCCAGCAGCTTAGCTCTAGCGGGGGGGAGCTCCTACAATGAGCAGTTCTTC
TRBV23-1	TRBJ2-3	once	-	CASSQSRRAGTDTQYF	TGCGCCAGCAGTCAATCGCGCAGGGCGGGGACAGATACGCAGTATTTT
TRBV9	TRBJ2-5	-	TRBD1	CASSGGQGHQETQYF	TGTGCCAGCAGCGGGGGACAGGGACACCAAGAGACCCAGTACTTC
TRBV7-8	TRBJ1-1	-	-	CASSLEKISGTEAFF	TGTGCCAGCAGCTTAGAGAAGATTAGTGGCACTGAAGCTTTCTTT
TRBV29-1	TRBJ1-4	-	-	CSVRREEKLFF	TGCAGCGTTAGAAGGGAAGAAAAACTGTTTTTT
TRBV5-1	TRBJ2-7	few	-	CASSLAGSPYEQYF	TGCGCCAGCAGCTTGGCCGGGTCACCCTACGAGCAGTACTTC
TRBV11-3	TRBJ2-1	-	TRBD2	CASSLVSSGRANEQFF	TGTGCCAGCAGCTTAGTGAGTAGCGGGAGGGCCAATGAGCAGTTCTTC
TRBV7-8	TRBJ2-7	-	TRBD1	CASSLARTGNYEQYF	TGTGCCAGCAGCTTAGCAAGGACAGGAAACTACGAGCAGTACTTC
TRBV11-1	TRBJ1-6	-	TRBD1	CASSSKQGANSPLHF	TGTGCCAGCAGCTCGAAACAGGGGGCTAATTCACCCCTCCACTTT
TRBV24-1	TRBJ2-3	-	-	CATSEPSPSTDTQYF	TGTGCCACCAGTGAACCTTCCCCTAGCACAGATACGCAGTATTTT